Listed below are T cell receptor beta chains from one sample, sequenced in a study of Tregs in tolerant kidney transplant recipients. Data came from immunoSEQ multiplex PCR; TCRdb stores just in-frame clones and leaves some out. The table has tens of thousands of clones, approximately 94% seen once; the top ten hold under 2%. The sequenced sample was CD4+ T cells from blood (PBMCs), obtained 12 months after the transplant. These receptor sequences come from a human patient who received a combined kidney and bone marrow transplant. T cells may partly derive from the graft donor. CDR3s include the opening cysteine and the closing phenylalanine or tryptophan. D genes are given only for firm matches. Not every row has a clone size; where given, it reads once, few, many or a size class.

.	TRBV18	TRBJ2-3	.	TGTGCCAGCTCCCCGGGTAGCACAGATACGCAGTATTTT	CASSPGSTDTQYF
.	TRBV18	TRBJ1-3	.	TGTGCCAGCTCACCCAGAGGAACGCTGGGAAACACCATATATTTT	CASSPRGTLGNTIYF
.	TRBV28	TRBJ1-6	.	TGTGCCAGCAGACGGGAGACGCATAATTCCCCCCTCCACTTT	CASRRETHNSPLHF
.	TRBV5-1	TRBJ2-7	.	TGCGCCAGCAGCGGGAGATCCGGGACAACCGAGACCTACGAGCAGTACTTC	CASSGRSGTTETYEQYF
.	TRBV30	TRBJ2-5	TRBD1	TGTGCCTGGAATTACGGGACAGGGGACAGAGAGACCCAGTACTTC	CAWNYGTGDRETQYF
.	TRBV28	TRBJ1-1	TRBD1	TGTGCCTGGGGACAGGGCGCTGAAGCTTTCTTT	CAWGQGAEAFF
.	TRBV7-2	TRBJ1-1	.	TGTGCCAGCAGCCCTACAGGGATGAACACTGAAGCTTTCTTT	CASSPTGMNTEAFF
.	TRBV4-3	TRBJ2-5	.	TGCGCCAGCAGCCAAGAACCTCTGATCCTCTGGGAGCGGTCCTCCCCCGAGACCCAGTACTTC	CASSQEPLILWERSSPETQYF
.	TRBV5-5	TRBJ1-2	.	TGTGCCAGCAGCTTGGCCGTAGGGGCCGGAGGCTACACCTTC	CASSLAVGAGGYTF
.	TRBV6-1	TRBJ2-1	TRBD2	TGTGCCAGCAGTGTCCACTTGTATACTAGCGGGAGATGGTTGAGTGAGCAGTTCTTC	CASSVHLYTSGRWLSEQFF
.	TRBV21-1	TRBJ1-6	.	TGTGCCAGCAGCAAATGCGGGGAGGCGTATAATTCACCCCTCCACTTT	CASSKCGEAYNSPLHF
.	TRBV7-4	TRBJ2-3	TRBD2	TGTGCCAGCAGCGAGAGACTAGCCGCAGATACGCAGTATTTT	CASSERLAADTQYF
.	TRBV11-2	TRBJ2-2	.	TGTGCCAGCAGCAAACGACTAGTTATTGACACCGGGGAGCTGTTTTTT	CASSKRLVIDTGELFF
.	TRBV6-5	TRBJ1-5	.	TGTGCCAGCAGTTACTCGACAAGGACAGCCCAGCATTTT	CASSYSTRTAQHF
.	TRBV7-3	TRBJ2-7	TRBD1	TGTGCCAGCAGCTTAGCAGGGGGAATCCCCTACGAGCAGTACTTC	CASSLAGGIPYEQYF
.	TRBV19	TRBJ2-2	.	TGTGCCAGTAGTATCTTACTTACTACGAACACCGGGGAGCTGTTTTTT	CASSILLTTNTGELFF
.	TRBV2	TRBJ1-1	.	TGTGCCAGCAGTGACAACAGGTTCAATGTGGCTTTCTTT	CASSDNRFNVAFF
.	TRBV6-1	TRBJ2-1	.	TGTGCCAGCAGTGAAGAACTAGCCTCCTACAATGAGCAGTTCTTC	CASSEELASYNEQFF
.	TRBV5-1	TRBJ2-7	TRBD1	TGCGCCAGCAGTCCGGGACAGACAAGGCAGGACGAGCAGTACTTC	CASSPGQTRQDEQYF
.	TRBV19	TRBJ2-4	.	TGTGCCAGTAGTATTCAAGGGCTTCCTAGGGGGAAAAACATTCAGTACTTC	CASSIQGLPRGKNIQYF
.	TRBV23-1	TRBJ2-5	TRBD1	TGCGCCAGCAGTCGCCGACAGGGGAAAGAGACCCAGTACTTC	CASSRRQGKETQYF
.	TRBV19	TRBJ1-1	.	TGTGCCAGTAGTAGGCGAGGAAACACTGAAGCTTTCTTT	CASSRRGNTEAFF
once	TRBV18	TRBJ2-7	TRBD2	TGTGCCAGCTCACAGCTAGCGGGAGTCTACGAGCAGTACTTC	CASSQLAGVYEQYF
.	TRBV5-1	TRBJ1-6	.	TGCGCCAGCAGCTGGGGGGACCGGGGTAATTCCCCCCTCCACTTT	CASSWGDRGNSPLHF
few	TRBV18	TRBJ2-1	.	TGTGCCAGCTCACCGCCGCGGCCCCATCCCAATGAGCAGTTCTTC	CASSPPRPHPNEQFF
few	TRBV10-1	TRBJ1-1	.	TGCGCCAGCAGACCAACAGGAAACACTGAAGCTTTCTTT	CASRPTGNTEAFF
.	TRBV5-6	TRBJ2-1	TRBD2	TGTGCCAGCCTACTAGCGGGGAGGGACAATGAGCAGTTCTTC	CASLLAGRDNEQFF
.	TRBV18	TRBJ2-3	TRBD2	TGTGCCAGCTCACCAACTAGCGGACACACAGATACGCAGTATTTT	CASSPTSGHTDTQYF
.	TRBV6-6	TRBJ1-1	.	TGTGCCAGCAGTTACGCTTCGTTAAAGGAGGCTTTCTTT	CASSYASLKEAFF
.	TRBV19	TRBJ1-5	TRBD1	TGTGCCAGTAATAGACAGGGGAACAATCAGCCCCAGCATTTT	CASNRQGNNQPQHF
.	TRBV5-1	TRBJ2-2	TRBD2	TGCGCCAGCAGCTTGGCTCCGGCTAGCGGGTTCTACACCGGGGAGCTGTTTTTT	CASSLAPASGFYTGELFF
.	TRBV7-2	TRBJ1-6	.	TGTGCCAGCAGCCCCTTGGGGGCCGGTAATTCACCCCTCCACTTT	CASSPLGAGNSPLHF
few	TRBV28	TRBJ2-7	.	TGTGCCAGCCGAGGACAGGAGGGCTTCACCTACGAGCAGTACTTC	CASRGQEGFTYEQYF
.	TRBV7-3	TRBJ2-1	.	TGTGCCAGCAGCTTAAATGTTAACAATGAGCAGTTCTTC	CASSLNVNNEQFF
.	TRBV15	TRBJ2-7	TRBD1	TGTGCCACCAGCACCGGACAGGCCTACGAGCAGTACTTC	CATSTGQAYEQYF
.	TRBV6-6	TRBJ2-7	.	TGTGCCAGCAGTTACTCGTTGGACAGCTCCTACGAGCAGTACTTC	CASSYSLDSSYEQYF
.	TRBV6-1	TRBJ1-1	.	TGTGCCAGCAGTCTCCCCCTGGGGGGAAACACTGAAGCTTTCTTT	CASSLPLGGNTEAFF
.	TRBV29-1	TRBJ1-2	TRBD1	TGCAGCGTCCAAAGGGACAGGGATTATGGCTACACCTTC	CSVQRDRDYGYTF
.	TRBV5-8	TRBJ1-1	.	TGTGCCAGCAGCTTCCTCCAGGGGCGGACTGAAGCTTTCTTT	CASSFLQGRTEAFF
.	TRBV6-5	TRBJ2-3	.	TGTGCCAGCAGTTATTGGGGGGGCCGGGGAGATACGCAGTATTTT	CASSYWGGRGDTQYF
.	TRBV7-2	TRBJ2-1	TRBD1	TGTGCCAGCAGCTCCGGACAGGGCCTTTCCTACAATGAGCAGTTCTTC	CASSSGQGLSYNEQFF
.	TRBV21-1	TRBJ1-2	.	TGTGCCAGCAGCACCCGGGACGGACAGAACTATGGCTACACCTTC	CASSTRDGQNYGYTF
once	TRBV7-9	TRBJ1-5	.	TGTGCCAGCAGCTTCGGGGGTAGTAGCAATCAGCCCCAGCATTTT	CASSFGGSSNQPQHF
.	TRBV4-3	TRBJ2-5	TRBD2	TGCGCCAGCAGCCAATTCCTGACTAGCGGCGAGACCCAGTACTTC	CASSQFLTSGETQYF
.	TRBV19	TRBJ2-1	TRBD1	TGTGCCAGTAGTACAGAGGACAGGGACTACAATGAGCAGTTCTTC	CASSTEDRDYNEQFF
.	TRBV7-2	TRBJ2-2	TRBD2	TGTGCCAGCAGCTTAGTGCGGGGGGTTAGTCCCGGGGAGCTGTTTTTT	CASSLVRGVSPGELFF